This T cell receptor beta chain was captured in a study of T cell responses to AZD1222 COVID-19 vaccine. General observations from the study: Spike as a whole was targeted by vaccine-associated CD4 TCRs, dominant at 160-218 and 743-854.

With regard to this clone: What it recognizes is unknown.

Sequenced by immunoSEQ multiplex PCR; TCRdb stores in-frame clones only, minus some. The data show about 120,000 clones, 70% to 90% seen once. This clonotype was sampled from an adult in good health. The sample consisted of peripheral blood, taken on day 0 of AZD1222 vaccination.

CDR3 DNA sequence: TGTGCCAGCAGCGTAGATATTGGTGGGACAGATATGAACACTGAAGCTTTCTTT. Translated, it gives CASSVDIGGTDMNTEAFF. This rearrangement joins TRBV9 to TRBJ1-1; 7 bases are shared with TRBD1. Trimming at V came to 0 bases and at J to 0 bases, leaving 11 bases not matched to a gene. The germline V gene has CDR1 SGDLS and CDR2 YYNGEE. This CDR3 has 18 residues.